The source of this T cell receptor beta chain is a study of T cells in localized non-small cell lung cancer. The data were produced by immunoSEQ multiplex PCR, yet TCRdb's version contains in-frame clones alone and is incomplete. The data hold 20,000 to 30,000 clones, with around 93% observed a single time. The source material was peripheral blood, sampled before any cancer treatment. The receptor comes from a female donor older than 55 with stage II squamous cell lung carcinoma.

The CDR3 loop is CSAAGIYGYTF. Here the CDR3 DNA reads TGCAGTGCTGCAGGGATCTATGGCTACACCTTC. The rearrangement uses TRBV20-1 and TRBJ1-2, with a weak D call TRBD1 (5 bases). Germline V lookup: CDR1 DFQATT, CDR2 SNEGSKA (reference sequence). V was pared by 5 bases and J by 4 bases, with 8 bases between. The CDR3 extends over 11 amino acids.